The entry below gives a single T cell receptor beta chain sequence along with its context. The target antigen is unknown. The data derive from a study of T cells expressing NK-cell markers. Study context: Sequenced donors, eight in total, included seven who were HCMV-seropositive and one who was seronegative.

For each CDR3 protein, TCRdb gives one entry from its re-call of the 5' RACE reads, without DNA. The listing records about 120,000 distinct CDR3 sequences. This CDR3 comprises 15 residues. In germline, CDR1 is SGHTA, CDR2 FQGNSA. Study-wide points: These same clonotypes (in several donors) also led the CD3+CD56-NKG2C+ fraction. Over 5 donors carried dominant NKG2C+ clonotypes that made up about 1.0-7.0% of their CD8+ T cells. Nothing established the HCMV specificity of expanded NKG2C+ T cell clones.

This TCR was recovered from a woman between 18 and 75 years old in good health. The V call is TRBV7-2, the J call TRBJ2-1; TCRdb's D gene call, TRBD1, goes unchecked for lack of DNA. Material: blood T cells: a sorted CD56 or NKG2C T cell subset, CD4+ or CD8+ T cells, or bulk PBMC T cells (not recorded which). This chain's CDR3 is CASSSFTGSYNEQFF.